Listed below are T cell receptor beta chains from one sample, sequenced in a study of Ad26.COV2.S vaccination and SARS-CoV-2 variants. The protocol was immunoSEQ multiplex PCR, while the TCRdb copy is restricted to in-frame clones and leaves out a portion. The profile shows 400,000 to 500,000 clones, 85% to 90% of them singletons. The source was peripheral blood, collected in a trial of Ad26.COV2.S vaccine versus placebo. The receptors come from a person between 18 and 59 years old who received the Ad26.COV2.S COVID-19 vaccine or a placebo. Both conserved end residues are part of each CDR3. A D gene is named only where the DNA matches it firmly. Clone size is not always given. Where it is, it says once, few, many or a class for expanded clones.

clone_size	d_call	v_call	cdr3_length	j_call	cdr3_nt	cdr3_aa
few	-	TRBV10-3	12	TRBJ1-4	TGTGCCATCAGTGAGTCGGTGGAAAAACTGTTTTTT	CAISESVEKLFF
-	-	TRBV28	12	TRBJ1-4	TGTGCCAGCAGTTTATCGGGCGAAAAACTGTTTTTT	CASSLSGEKLFF
-	-	TRBV10-3	14	TRBJ2-2	TGTGCCATCAGTACAGCCTCAAACACCGGGGAGCTGTTTTTT	CAISTASNTGELFF
-	-	TRBV9	14	TRBJ1-6	TGTGCCAGCAGCGAGGGGTTCCGAAATTCACCCCTCCACTTT	CASSEGFRNSPLHF
-	-	TRBV7-2	14	TRBJ2-7	TGTGCCAGCAGCTTAGTATCAGGGTCCCACGAGCAGTACTTC	CASSLVSGSHEQYF
-	-	TRBV11-1	12	TRBJ1-1	TGTGCCAGCAGCTACCGGGACACTGAAGCTTTCTTT	CASSYRDTEAFF
-	-	TRBV9	15	TRBJ1-4	TGTGCCAGCAGCCCGGGGGGTATTTCTGCTGAAAAACTGTTTTTT	CASSPGGISAEKLFF
-	TRBD1	TRBV28	16	TRBJ1-6	TGTGCCAGCAGTTTGAGGGTTTACAGGGGTGATTCACCCCTCCACTTT	CASSLRVYRGDSPLHF
-	TRBD2	TRBV5-4	15	TRBJ2-3	TGTGCCAGCAGCTGGGGACTAGCGGGGGAGGATACGCAGTATTTT	CASSWGLAGEDTQYF
-	-	TRBV5-5	13	TRBJ1-1	TGTGCCAGCAGCTTGCCCGGACAGTTTGAAGCTTTCTTT	CASSLPGQFEAFF
-	TRBD2	TRBV15	16	TRBJ2-5	TGTGCCACCAGCAGAGCACTAGCGGGGAACCAAGAGACCCAGTACTTC	CATSRALAGNQETQYF
-	TRBD2	TRBV6-2/TRBV6-3	15	TRBJ2-5	TGTGCCAGCAGCCGAGGACTAGCGGCAGAAGAGACCCAGTACTTC	CASSRGLAAEETQYF
-	-	TRBV5-4	15	TRBJ2-3	TGTGCCAGCAGCCCCTTCCAGGGCATCACAGATACGCAGTATTTT	CASSPFQGITDTQYF
-	-	TRBV9	13	TRBJ1-1	TGTGCCAGCAGCTTCGCAGGGTATGGTGAAGCTTTCTTT	CASSFAGYGEAFF
-	TRBD2	TRBV29-1	17	TRBJ2-3	TGCAGCGTTCCCCCATTGGCTAGCGGGTCGTTGGTAGATACGCAGTATTTT	CSVPPLASGSLVDTQYF
-	-	TRBV18	14	TRBJ2-4	TGTGCCAGCTCACCACCGCAGGCCAAAAACATTCAGTACTTC	CASSPPQAKNIQYF
once	TRBD1	TRBV7-9	16	TRBJ1-5	TGTGCCAGCAGCTTAGGGACAGGGCCTAGCAATCAGCCCCAGCATTTT	CASSLGTGPSNQPQHF
-	-	TRBV7-9	15	TRBJ1-4	TGTGCCAGCAGCTTAGACGGTCTAACTAATGAAAAACTGTTTTTT	CASSLDGLTNEKLFF
-	TRBD1	TRBV25-1	16	TRBJ1-1	TGTGCCAGCAGTGATCCGGCCAGGGGGGGGAAGACTGAAGCTTTCTTT	CASSDPARGGKTEAFF
few	-	TRBV3-1/TRBV3-2	16	TRBJ1-6	TGTGCCAGCAGCCAAGTGCCTAAAGGCCGCCACTCACCCCTCCACTTT	CASSQVPKGRHSPLHF